The next 16 T cell receptor beta chains were all read from a single sample in a study of cytomegalovirus exposure and HLA in healthy donors. Clones were read by immunoSEQ multiplex PCR, and TCRdb kept only the in-frame ones, dropping some. This table has fewer than 150,000 clones, less than 90% appearing once. Sequencing input: PBMCs. The receptor source for this set is a man between 18 and 35 years old in good health and CMV-seropositive.

V gene TRBV7-9 combines with J gene TRBJ1-5; D might be TRBD1 (5 bases). This CDR3 comprises 15 residues. The V gene lost 5 bases and the J gene lost 9 bases, with 20 bases spanning the gap. Per the germline V gene, CDR1 is SEHNR and CDR2 is FQNEAQ (reference sequence). The CDR3 coding sequence is TGTGCCAGCAGCCCCTCGGGGGGGGACCTGGGGCCCCAGCATTTT. It yields the protein CASSPSGGDLGPQHF.

The genes are TRBV5-4 and TRBJ1-2; D is perhaps TRBD1 (5 bases). From germline, CDR1 is SGHNT and CDR2 YYREEE (reference sequence). The CDR3 loop spans 14 amino acids. Trimming removed 5 bases from V and 4 bases from J, with 15 bases in between. Here the CDR3 DNA reads TGTGCCAGCAGGGGAGGCAGGGAGGGCTATGGCTACACCTTC. Protein: CASRGGREGYGYTF.

The CDR3 sequence is CASSTGTGGSYYNEQFF. CDR3 nucleotide sequence: TGCGCCAGCAGCACAGGGACAGGCGGTAGTTACTACAATGAGCAGTTCTTC. The V call is TRBV5-1, the J call TRBJ2-1; TRBD1 agrees at 8 bases. V gave up 4 bases and J gave up 3 bases; unmatched junction bases: 12. The germline V gene has CDR1 SGHRS and CDR2 YFSETQ. This CDR3 contains 17 residues.

The V and J genes are TRBV7-8 and TRBJ2-1; 9 bases agree with TRBD1. This CDR3 region has 15 residues. V shed 4 bases and J 8 bases; nucleotides not matched to a gene: 9. The germline V gene has CDR1 SGHVS and CDR2 FQNEAQ. The CDR3 sequence: CASSSPGTGSHEQFF. The DNA for the CDR3 is TGTGCCAGCAGCTCCCCCGGGACAGGGTCTCATGAGCAGTTCTTC.

The chain recombines TRBV29-1 with TRBJ2-1, with 10 nucleotides matching TRBD1. Trimming cost V 6 bases and J 9 bases; bases outside gene matches: 11. This CDR3 is 14 amino acids long. Germline-derived CDR1 and CDR2 are SQVTM and ANQGSEA. CDR3 DNA sequence: TGCAGCGTGGGTAAGGGACAGGGGAGCACTGAGCAGTTCTTC. Translated, it gives CSVGKGQGSTEQFF.

The chain has TRBV4-3 and TRBJ2-2, with D possibly TRBD1 on 5 matching bases. Germline-derived CDR1 and CDR2 are LGHNA and YSLEER. Trimming left V 0 bases short and J 3 bases short, with 11 bases between. The CDR3 has 16 residues. As DNA, the CDR3 is TGCGCCAGCAGCCAAGACCCCAGGGCGTACACCGGGGAGCTGTTTTTT. This translates into CASSQDPRAYTGELFF.

CDR3 in DNA: TGCGCCAGCAGCTTGGTTCGACTAGCGGGGGTCGAGACCCAGTACTTC. Its protein product is CASSLVRLAGVETQYF. The chain couples TRBV5-1 to TRBJ2-5, with 12 bases that match TRBD2. From germline, CDR1 is SGHRS and CDR2 YFSETQ. After removal of 0 bases from V and 5 bases from J, the junction contained 5 bases not matched to a gene. The CDR3 extends over 16 amino acids.

The chain employs TRBV5-1 and TRBJ1-1, with 7 bases lining up with TRBD1. The germline V gene has CDR1 SGHRS and CDR2 YFSETQ. V was pared by 2 bases and J by 4 bases, with 8 bases of the junction left unmatched. The CDR3 is made up of 15 amino acids. This CDR3 reads CASSFSQGEITEAFF. The CDR3 coding sequence is TGCGCCAGCAGCTTCTCTCAGGGGGAAATCACTGAAGCTTTCTTT.

This clone was detected a few times. The CDR3 is CASRADRGPQETQYF. CDR3 coding DNA: TGTGCCAGCAGGGCGGACAGGGGGCCTCAAGAGACCCAGTACTTC. The chain uses TRBV7-2 and TRBJ2-5, with 11 nucleotides matching TRBD1. The CDR3 consists of 15 residues. CDR1 and CDR2 (germline): SGHTA, FQGNSA. V lost 6 bases, J lost 2 bases, and 5 bases stayed unmatched.

This chain uses TRBV6-6 with TRBJ2-1; possible D gene TRBD2, 7 bases. CDR1 is MNHNY, CDR2 SVGAGI, per germline (reference sequence). Trimming left V 6 bases short and J 7 bases short, with 22 bases between. The CDR3 covers 16 residues. CDR3 nucleotides: TGTGCCAGCAGCCCAAGGGAGGGGGGAGACTTAAATGAGCAGTTCTTC. Encoded protein: CASSPREGGDLNEQFF.

The chain employs TRBV5-1 and TRBJ2-1, with 7 bases fitting TRBD1. The trim removed 4 bases at V and 6 bases at J, leaving 4 bases unmatched. The CDR3 consists of 13 residues. Per the germline V gene, CDR1 is SGHRS and CDR2 is YFSETQ. The CDR3 protein is CASSPGQANEQFF. DNA for the CDR3: TGCGCCAGCAGCCCCGGACAGGCCAATGAGCAGTTCTTC.

The genes are TRBV15 and TRBJ2-7, with 7 bases aligning to TRBD1. This CDR3 has 16 amino acids. Germline V lookup: CDR1 LNHNV, CDR2 YYDKDF (reference sequence). The ends lost 5 bases at V and 3 bases at J; junction bases unmatched: 13. The CDR3 loop is CATSGILQGSDYEQYF. The CDR3 DNA is TGTGCCACCAGCGGTATTCTACAGGGGTCGGACTACGAGCAGTACTTC.

The chain uses TRBV7-8 and TRBJ1-4, with D possibly TRBD1 on 6 matching bases. Trimming removed 1 base from V and 4 bases from J, with 7 bases in between. CDR1 is SGHVS and CDR2 is FQNEAQ in the germline V gene. The CDR3 runs 14 residues. The CDR3 is CASSLGTVNEKLFF. The CDR3 DNA follows: TGTGCCAGCAGCTTAGGGACAGTTAATGAAAAACTGTTTTTT. Filled out from reference TRBV7-8 and TRBJ1-4, the complete variable domain reads GAGVSQSPRYKVAKRGQDVALRCDPISGHVSLFWYQQALGQGPEFLTYFQNEAQLDKSGLPSDRFFAERPEGSVSTLKIQRTQQEDSAVYLCASSLGTVNEKLFFGSGTQLSVL.

This rearrangement joins TRBV27 to TRBJ1-2; 7 nucleotides line up with TRBD1. The CDR3 has 15 amino acids. Germline values: CDR1 MNHEY, CDR2 SMNVEV (reference sequence). Trimming cost V 6 bases and J 5 bases; bases outside gene matches: 12. The CDR3 region has the DNA TGTGCCAGCAGCCCCCATTGGGGGACAGCTTATGGCTACACCTTC. The encoded protein is CASSPHWGTAYGYTF.

The J gene is TRBJ1-4, the V gene TRBV4-1; the match to TRBD1 covers 9 bases. V was pared by 2 bases and J by 8 bases, with 6 bases of the junction left unmatched. The CDR3 totals 15 residues. Germline V gives CDR1 MGHRA, CDR2 YSYEKL. CDR3 sequence reads: CASSQTDRGTEKLFF. The CDR3, as DNA: TGCGCCAGCAGCCAAACGGACAGGGGAACCGAAAAACTGTTTTTT.

The chain combines TRBV18 with TRBJ2-3; D is uncertain. Trimming took off 0 bases at V and 6 bases at J, with 10 bases between the two ends. The CDR3 covers 14 residues. From germline, CDR1 is KGHSH and CDR2 LQKENI. The CDR3 reads CASSPPMSADTQYF. Here the CDR3 DNA reads TGTGCCAGCTCACCACCGATGAGTGCGGATACGCAGTATTTT. Combining the CDR3 with reference TRBV18 and TRBJ2-3 gives the whole variable domain NAGVMQNPRHLVRRRGQEARLRCSPMKGHSHVYWYRQLPEEGLKFMVYLQKENIIDESGMPKERFSAEFPKEGPSILRIQQVVRGDSAAYFCASSPPMSADTQYFGPGTRLTVL.